The clone carrying this TCR beta chain was seen repeatedly, ten times or more. Its antigen is undetermined. The record originates from a study of T-cell memory formation after mild COVID-19. Study-wide context: Clusters were largely donor specific.

TCRdb passed the 5' RACE reads through MiXCR, listing each CDR3 protein once. The sample includes about 500,000 distinct CDR3 sequences, roughly 20% of them seen just once. Regarding the study as a whole: Clones contracting across day 15 to 85 had a balanced CD4/CD8 profile; later expanding clones leaned CD4+. Second-wave clones reaching peak frequency on day 37 lacked confirmed SARS-CoV-2 specificity. Some clones that responded turned up in pre-infection memory, which suggests that cross-reactive memory joined in.

V shed 2 bases and J 3 bases; nucleotides not matched to a gene: 4. Germline CDR1 SGHNT, CDR2 YYREEE (reference sequence). The CDR3 totals 15 residues. Sequenced material: PBMCs or a T cell subset sorted from them (not recorded which). The chain uses TRBV5-4 and TRBJ1-2; 10 bases align to TRBD1. This clonotype was obtained from an adult woman who had mild COVID-19 (a few samples of this study predate the infection). Cell type and time point are not known. DNA for the CDR3: TGTGCCAGCAGCTTCCGGGACAGGGGATACTATGGCTACACCTTC. It codes for CASSFRDRGYYGYTF.